The sequence of this TCR beta chain was determined in a study of blood T cell repertoires in COVID-19 (dated by TCRdb to about 2020). Regarding the study in general: Samples from collaborators originated in the United States, Italy and Spain and spanned both the acute and convalescent phases of COVID-19. The material from the prospective study consisted of cDNA or gDNA derived from T cells, B-cell-depleted T cells, or PBMCs. Where available, HLA class I and class II types were taken from metadata supplied by the sample provider and were not determined by assay-based typing. The repertoires were released in a freely available public database intended as a resource for research on the immune response to SARS-CoV-2. Deeply sampled blood TCRbeta repertoires from subjects exposed to, actively infected with, or recovered from COVID-19 were included in the dataset. Sample metadata almost always included a de-identified subject ID, COVID-19 status, age in years and sex. The samples were drawn from the first 160 participants of the ongoing ImmuneRACE study and from about 1,200 subjects provided by 6 global collaborators.

About this clone: Which antigen it targets is not known. Base qualities are not provided; no much larger clone lies one nucleotide away.

Trimming takes 5 bases from V and 4 bases from J, and the germline ends sit 14 bases apart. The cysteine opens and the phenylalanine closes a CDR3 of 15 amino acids. Only CDR3 DNA remains: 45 bases, in frame from the first base. CDR1 MNHEY and CDR2 SMNVEV were looked up in the germline V gene (reference sequence). TCRbeta CDR3 regions were amplified from genomic DNA by means of the immunoSEQ Assay, a bias-controlled multiplex PCR. The original pipeline was this. Within the assay, amplification of reference gene primers was used to estimate how many nucleated cells each sample contained. To quantify the absolute abundance of each unique TCRbeta CDR3 rearrangement, sequence reads were collapsed and filtered. For each sample, productive Simpson clonality was calculated as the square root of Simpson's diversity index over productive rearrangements. As stored in TCRdb, this immuneACCESS dataset retains in-frame rearrangements with V and J assigned. A fraction of the clones does not appear; measured against another copy, unresolved V genes explain less than half of the discrepancy, and the remainder lacks a known reason. The V and J calls and clone size come from that table; D and trimming were worked out from the DNA. The table for this sample lists fewer than 350,000 clones; around nine tenths of them were counted only once. The top ten constitute about 5.7% of the sample.

Participants in the prospective study were enrolled through a virtual design, were aged roughly 18 to 95 years, and lived in about two dozen United States geographic areas. Cohort assignment in the prospective study relied on participant-reported clinical history from a screening survey and a study questionnaire. Recovered participants in ImmuneRACE Cohort 3 were defined by two consecutive negative NP/OP PCR tests, clearance by a healthcare professional, or resolution of symptoms. In the prospective study, whole blood, serum and a nasopharyngeal or oropharyngeal swab were collected from each participant by mobile phlebotomists. Additional blood draws and questionnaires over a 2-month period could optionally be provided by prospective study participants. Before DNA extraction, blood samples from the prospective study were shipped at room temperature or frozen. The study at large found these results: The quantity of clinical and demographic metadata differed by source and by participant and was supplied without curation.

The specimen sequenced was PBMCs or T cells enriched from blood (not recorded which). The sequence is built from TRBV27 and TRBJ2-2; matching of 5 bases hints at TRBD2 as the D gene. The TCR comes from a woman in her 40s who had recovered from COVID-19. The DNA sequence reads TGTGCCAGCAGTCCCCTCGGGGATATCACCGGGGAGCTGTTTTTT. Its amino acids are CASSPLGDITGELFF.